The 4 T cell receptor beta chains below were found in one sample sequenced in a study of vaccination and CD4 T cells after COVID-19. The Oncomine TCR Beta short-read assay sequenced DNA from cultured CD4+ T cells. TCRdb called the PCR reads again in MiXCR, with one record for every CDR3 protein. The sample records about 15,000 distinct CDR3 sequences, about two fifths being singletons. The antigens of these receptors remain unknown. The treatment here: roughly 10-day PBMC culture with coronavirus spike peptide pools or control peptides (ViraFEST assay). This specimen was CD4+ T cells from blood, cultured in vitro, taken before SARS-CoV-2 vaccination. The receptors originated from a human donor who had recovered from COVID-19.

This chain uses TRBV7-9 with TRBJ1-1, with D possibly TRBD1 on 5 matching bases. V dropped 5 bases and J dropped 1 base, with 14 bases sitting between them. Germline V gene sequence: CDR1 SEHNR, CDR2 FQNEAQ (reference sequence). The CDR3 is made up of 15 amino acids. The CDR3 loop is CASSPPLTGNTEAFF. The CDR3 DNA follows: TGTGCCAGCAGCCCACCACTCACAGGGAACACTGAAGCTTTCTTT.

This clonotype was found a few times. This chain connects TRBV6-1 to TRBJ1-5; 9 bases fit TRBD1. Trimming at V came to 10 bases and at J to 1 base, leaving 2 bases not matched to a gene. CDR3 length equals 13 residues. The germline V gene has CDR1 MNHNS and CDR2 SASEGT. In DNA, the CDR3 is TGTGCCACCGGACAGGGGAGCAATCAGCCCCAGCATTTT. It encodes CATGQGSNQPQHF.

The J gene is TRBJ1-4, the V gene TRBV20-1; D is perhaps TRBD1 (6 bases). This CDR3 has 13 residues. V lost 7 bases to trimming and J lost 6 bases, with 15 bases between them. CDR1 is DFQATT and CDR2 is SNEGSKA in the germline V gene (reference sequence). The CDR3 nucleotides are TGCAGTGTTCCGGGGGGCAGGGATGAAAAACTGTTTTTT. This codes for CSVPGGRDEKLFF.

The CDR3 DNA follows: TGTGCCAGCAGTCCGGGACTAGCGGCTAAGCAGTTCTTC. Encoded protein: CASSPGLAAKQFF. This chain joins TRBV6-2 or TRBV6-3 and TRBJ2-1; 11 bases map to TRBD2. The CDR3 is 13 residues long. CDR1 and CDR2 from the germline V gene are MNHEY and SVGEGT. With 5 bases clipped from V and 11 bases from J, the junction kept 5 bases outside the gene matches.